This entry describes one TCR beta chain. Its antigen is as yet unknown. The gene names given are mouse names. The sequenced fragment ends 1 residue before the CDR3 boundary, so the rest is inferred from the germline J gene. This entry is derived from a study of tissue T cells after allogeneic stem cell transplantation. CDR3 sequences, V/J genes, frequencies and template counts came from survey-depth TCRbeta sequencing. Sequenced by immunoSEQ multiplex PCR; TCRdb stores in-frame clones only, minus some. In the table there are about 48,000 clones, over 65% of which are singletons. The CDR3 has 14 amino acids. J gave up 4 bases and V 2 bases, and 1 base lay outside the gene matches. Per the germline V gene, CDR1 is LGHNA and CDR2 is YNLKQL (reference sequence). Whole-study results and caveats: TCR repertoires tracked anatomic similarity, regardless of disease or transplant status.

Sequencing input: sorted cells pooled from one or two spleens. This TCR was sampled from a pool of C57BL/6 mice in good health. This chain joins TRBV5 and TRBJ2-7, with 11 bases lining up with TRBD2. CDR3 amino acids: CASSQRDWGYEQYF. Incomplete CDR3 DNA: TGTGCCAGCAGCCAACGGGACTGGGGGTATGAACAGTAC.